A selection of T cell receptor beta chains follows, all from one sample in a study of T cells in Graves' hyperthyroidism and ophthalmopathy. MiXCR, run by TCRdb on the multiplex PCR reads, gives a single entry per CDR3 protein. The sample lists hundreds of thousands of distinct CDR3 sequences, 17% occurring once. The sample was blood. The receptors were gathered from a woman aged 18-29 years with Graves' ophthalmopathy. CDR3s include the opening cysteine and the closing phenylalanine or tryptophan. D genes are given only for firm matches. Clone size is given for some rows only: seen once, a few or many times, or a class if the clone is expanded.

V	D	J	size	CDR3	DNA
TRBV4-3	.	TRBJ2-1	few	CASSQVPGATPYNEQFF	TGCGCCAGCAGCCAAGTCCCGGGTGCAACTCCCTACAATGAGCAGTTCTTC
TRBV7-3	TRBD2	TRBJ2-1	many	CASSPGLAGGPSYNEQFF	TGTGCCAGCAGCCCTGGACTAGCGGGGGGCCCCTCCTACAATGAGCAGTTCTTC
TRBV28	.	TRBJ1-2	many	CASSLRVRNYGYTF	TGTGCCAGCAGTTTGAGAGTTCGTAACTATGGCTACACCTTC
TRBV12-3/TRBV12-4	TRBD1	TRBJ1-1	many	CASRKAGGGFEAFF	TGTGCCAGCAGAAAGGCAGGGGGCGGATTTGAAGCTTTCTTT
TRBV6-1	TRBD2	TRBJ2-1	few	CASSEIRAGAPYNEQFF	TGTGCCAGCAGTGAAATACGAGCGGGAGCCCCCTACAATGAGCAGTTCTTC
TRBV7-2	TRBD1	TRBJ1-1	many	CASSYNSGGRNTEAFF	TGTGCCAGCAGTTACAACTCAGGGGGTCGGAACACTGAAGCTTTCTTT
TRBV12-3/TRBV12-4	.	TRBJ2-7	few	CASSFGVNYEQYF	TGTGCCAGCAGTTTTGGGGTCAACTACGAGCAGTACTTC
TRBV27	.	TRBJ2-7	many	CASSLSSGDGYEQYF	TGTGCCAGCAGTTTATCGAGTGGGGATGGCTACGAGCAGTACTTC
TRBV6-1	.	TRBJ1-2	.	CASSSGGGYYGYTF	TGTGCCAGCAGCTCCGGGGGGGGGTACTATGGCTACACCTTC
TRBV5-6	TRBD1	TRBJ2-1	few	CASSPSVPNRGIQFSEQFF	TGTGCCAGCAGCCCCTCAGTCCCCAACAGGGGGATTCAATTCAGTGAGCAGTTCTTC
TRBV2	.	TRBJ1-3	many	CASSEGRVPRNTIYF	TGTGCCAGCAGTGAAGGGAGAGTTCCTCGAAACACCATATATTTT
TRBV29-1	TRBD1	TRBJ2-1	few	CSVAQGASYNEQFF	TGCAGCGTTGCTCAGGGGGCATCCTACAATGAGCAGTTCTTC
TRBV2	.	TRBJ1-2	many	CASSDWRGTNYGYTF	TGTGCCAGCAGTGACTGGAGGGGGACGAACTATGGCTACACCTTC
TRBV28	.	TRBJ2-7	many	CASSSPRAGTYEQYF	TGTGCCAGCAGTTCACCTAGAGCAGGGACCTACGAGCAGTACTTC
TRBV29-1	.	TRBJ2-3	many	CSVSEGGITDTQYF	TGCAGCGTCTCCGAGGGGGGCATCACAGATACGCAGTATTTT
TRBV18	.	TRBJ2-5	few	CASSPIAHKTQYF	TGTGCCAGCTCACCAATCGCCCACAAGACCCAGTACTTC
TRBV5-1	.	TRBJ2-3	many	CASSLAIGSRTDTQYF	TGCGCCAGCAGCTTGGCCATAGGAAGCAGGACAGATACGCAGTATTTT
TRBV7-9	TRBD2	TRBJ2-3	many	CASSFFPRLAWRTDTQYF	TGTGCCAGCAGCTTTTTCCCCAGACTAGCGTGGCGGACAGATACGCAGTATTTT
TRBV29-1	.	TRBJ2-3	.	CSVEEGGADTQYF	TGCAGCGTTGAAGAGGGGGGAGCAGATACGCAGTATTTT
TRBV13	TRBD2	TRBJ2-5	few	CASSPMGRGGWETQYF	TGTGCCAGCAGCCCCATGGGTCGGGGGGGCTGGGAGACCCAGTACTTC
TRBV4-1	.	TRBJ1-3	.	CASSQVLDSGNTIYF	TGCGCCAGCAGCCAAGTTTTGGACTCTGGAAACACCATATATTTT
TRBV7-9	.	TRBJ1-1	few	CASSSTTGIEAFF	TGTGCCAGCAGCTCAACAACAGGGATTGAAGCTTTCTTT
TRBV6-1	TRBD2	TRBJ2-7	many	CASSGGLAGANPYEQYF	TGTGCCAGCAGTGGAGGACTAGCGGGAGCTAATCCCTACGAGCAGTACTTC
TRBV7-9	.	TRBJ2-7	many	CASSGQDEQYF	TGTGCCAGCAGCGGCCAGGACGAGCAGTACTTC
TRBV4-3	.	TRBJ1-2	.	CASSQDSPTAYGYTF	TGCGCCAGCAGCCAAGATTCCCCGACAGCTTATGGCTACACCTTC
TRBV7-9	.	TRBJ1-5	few	CASSLRQPQHF	TGTGCCAGCAGCCTGAGACAGCCCCAGCATTTT
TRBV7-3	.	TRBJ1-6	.	CASSSTNTGELNSPLHF	TGTGCCAGCAGCTCAACCAACACCGGGGAGCTTAATTCACCCCTCCACTTT
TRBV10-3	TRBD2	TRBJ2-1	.	CAIRPRAGGVNEQFF	TGTGCCATCAGGCCCCGAGCGGGAGGGGTCAATGAGCAGTTCTTC
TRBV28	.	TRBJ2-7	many	CASSSTDGYSYEQYF	TGTGCCAGCAGTTCCACGGACGGCTACTCCTACGAGCAGTACTTC
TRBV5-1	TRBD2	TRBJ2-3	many	CASSWGLAGADTQYF	TGCGCCAGCAGTTGGGGACTAGCGGGAGCAGATACGCAGTATTTT
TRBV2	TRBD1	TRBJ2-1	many	CASREGTVYNEQFF	TGTGCCAGCAGGGAAGGGACAGTCTACAATGAGCAGTTCTTC
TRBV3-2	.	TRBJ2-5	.	CASRSGLAGVGVTQYF	TGTGCCAGCAGATCGGGACTAGCGGGAGTTGGAGTGACCCAGTACTTC
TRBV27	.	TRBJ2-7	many	CASSLSKVPYEQYF	TGTGCCAGCAGTTTATCTAAGGTCCCCTACGAGCAGTACTTC
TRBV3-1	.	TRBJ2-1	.	CASSQPSSYNEQFF	TGTGCCAGCAGCCAACCCTCCTCGTACAATGAGCAGTTCTTC
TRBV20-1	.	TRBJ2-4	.	CSARMTKRLNIQYF	TGCAGTGCTAGGATGACTAAGCGGCTAAACATTCAGTACTTC
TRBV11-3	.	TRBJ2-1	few	CASSFRGSADNEQFF	TGTGCCAGCAGCTTCCGTGGGAGCGCCGACAATGAGCAGTTCTTC
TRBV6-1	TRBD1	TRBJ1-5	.	CASSLRQGGRQPQHF	TGTGCCAGCAGTCTACGACAGGGTGGTCGCCAGCCCCAGCATTTT
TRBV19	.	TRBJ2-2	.	CASSTPGANTGELFF	TGTGCCAGTAGTACTCCAGGGGCGAACACCGGGGAGCTGTTTTTT
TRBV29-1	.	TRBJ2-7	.	CSVEIRGRYEQYF	TGCAGCGTTGAGATAAGGGGCCGCTACGAGCAGTACTTC
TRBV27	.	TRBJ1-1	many	CASSLLRNLRTEAFF	TGTGCCAGCAGTTTATTACGGAACCTGCGGACTGAAGCTTTCTTT
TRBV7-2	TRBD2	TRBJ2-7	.	CASSLGGTSGGAEQYF	TGTGCCAGCAGCTTAGGCGGGACTAGCGGGGGGGCCGAGCAGTACTTC
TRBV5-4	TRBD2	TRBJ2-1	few	CASSTRTSGIYNEQFF	TGTGCCAGCAGCACCAGGACTAGCGGGATCTACAATGAGCAGTTCTTC
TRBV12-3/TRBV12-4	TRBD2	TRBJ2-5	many	CASSFVAAGGKEETQYF	TGTGCCAGCAGTTTCGTCGCGGCGGGGGGCAAGGAAGAGACCCAGTACTTC
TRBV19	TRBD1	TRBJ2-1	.	CASNPYRGNEQFF	TGTGCCAGTAACCCTTACAGGGGTAATGAGCAGTTCTTC
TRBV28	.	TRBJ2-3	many	CASSVRDSQYF	TGTGCCAGCAGTGTCCGGGACTCGCAGTATTTT
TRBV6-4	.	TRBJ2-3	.	CASSDPGESTDTQYF	TGTGCCAGCAGTGACCCAGGAGAAAGCACAGATACGCAGTATTTT
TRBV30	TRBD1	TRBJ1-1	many	CAWAWGTGNTEAFF	TGTGCCTGGGCGTGGGGGACAGGGAACACTGAAGCTTTCTTT
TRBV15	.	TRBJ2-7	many	CATSLGSEGSYEQYF	TGTGCCACCAGCCTTGGCTCAGAGGGCTCCTACGAGCAGTACTTC
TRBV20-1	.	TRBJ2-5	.	CSARDLQETQYF	TGCAGTGCTAGGGACTTACAAGAGACCCAGTACTTC